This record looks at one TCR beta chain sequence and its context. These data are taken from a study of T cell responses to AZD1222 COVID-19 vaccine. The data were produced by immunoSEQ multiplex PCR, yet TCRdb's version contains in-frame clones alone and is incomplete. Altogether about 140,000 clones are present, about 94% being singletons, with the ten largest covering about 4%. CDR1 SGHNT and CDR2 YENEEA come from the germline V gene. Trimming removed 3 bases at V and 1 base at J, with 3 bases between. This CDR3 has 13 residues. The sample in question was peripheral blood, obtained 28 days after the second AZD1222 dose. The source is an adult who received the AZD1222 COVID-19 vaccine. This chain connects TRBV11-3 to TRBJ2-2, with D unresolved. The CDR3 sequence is CASSFGNTGELFF. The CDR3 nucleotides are TGTGCCAGCAGCTTTGGGAACACCGGGGAGCTGTTTTTT. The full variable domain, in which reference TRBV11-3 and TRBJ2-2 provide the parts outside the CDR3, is EAGVVQSPRYKIIEKKQPVAFWCNPISGHNTLYWYLQNLGQGPELLIRYENEEAVDDSQLPKDRFSAERLKGVDSTLKIQPAELGDSAVYLCASSFGNTGELFFGEGSRLTVL.